The 5 T cell receptor beta chains below were found in one sample sequenced in a study of shared clonotypes between healthy human individuals. Naive-designated CD8 cells lacked CD45RO, were positively enriched for CCR7, and omitted terminally differentiated effector memory CD45RA+ cells. TCRdb's copy holds only in-frame clones and misses some; the assay was immunoSEQ multiplex PCR. The sample consists of hundreds of thousands of clones, around 95% of them appearing once. The sequenced sample consisted of naive CD8+ T cells sorted from blood. The receptors were sampled from a woman in her 30s in good health.

This chain's CDR3 is CASSSEGLAGQETQYF. The CDR3 DNA sequence: TGTGCCAGCAGCTCCGAGGGACTAGCGGGACAAGAGACCCAGTACTTC. J is TRBJ2-5 and V is TRBV13; 13 bases line up with TRBD2. Germline CDR1 is PRHDT and CDR2 is FYEKMQ (reference sequence). This CDR3 has 16 amino acids. V shed 4 bases and J 2 bases; nucleotides not matched to a gene: 4.

The chain uses TRBV2 and TRBJ2-1; the D is unclear. Trimming pared 6 bases from V and 7 bases from J, leaving 10 bases between. Germline assignment: CDR1 SNHLY and CDR2 FYNNEI. This CDR3 has 12 amino acids. The DNA of the CDR3 is TGTGCCAGCAGGGCAAGTGGGAATGAGCAGTTCTTC. Translating it yields CASRASGNEQFF.

The chain uses TRBV15 and TRBJ2-7, with TRBD2 identical over 7 bases. Germline assignment: CDR1 LNHNV and CDR2 YYDKDF (reference sequence). CDR3 length: 16 residues. The J segment lost 7 bases and the V segment lost 4 bases, leaving 16 bases of the junction unmatched. The chain's CDR3 is CATSKEAGLPLEEQYF. The CDR3 nucleotides read TGTGCCACCAGCAAAGAGGCGGGACTACCTCTGGAAGAGCAGTACTTC. The whole variable domain, remainder taken from reference TRBV15 and TRBJ2-7, is DAMVIQNPRYQVTQFGKPVTLSCSQTLNHNVMYWYQQKSSQAPKLLFHYYDKDFNNEADTPDNFQSRRPNTSFCFLDIRSPGLGDTAMYLCATSKEAGLPLEEQYFGPGTRLTVT.

The chain recombines TRBV28 with TRBJ2-1; 13 nucleotides match TRBD2. The ends lost 6 bases at V and 7 bases at J; junction bases unmatched: 9. This CDR3 is 16 amino acids long. The germline V gene encodes CDR1 MDHEN and CDR2 SYDVKM. The CDR3 spells CASSETLAGGLNEQFF. The DNA of the CDR3 is TGTGCCAGCAGCGAGACACTAGCGGGAGGGCTGAATGAGCAGTTCTTC.

The chain has TRBV9 and TRBJ2-1; no firm D call. Trimming cost V 1 base and J 8 bases, with 13 bases left between them. Germline V lookup: CDR1 SGDLS, CDR2 YYNGEE. This CDR3 region has 14 residues. The CDR3 nucleotides read TGTGCCAGCAGCGTACTGCTAGGGAAGGATGAGCAGTTCTTC. Encoded protein: CASSVLLGKDEQFF.